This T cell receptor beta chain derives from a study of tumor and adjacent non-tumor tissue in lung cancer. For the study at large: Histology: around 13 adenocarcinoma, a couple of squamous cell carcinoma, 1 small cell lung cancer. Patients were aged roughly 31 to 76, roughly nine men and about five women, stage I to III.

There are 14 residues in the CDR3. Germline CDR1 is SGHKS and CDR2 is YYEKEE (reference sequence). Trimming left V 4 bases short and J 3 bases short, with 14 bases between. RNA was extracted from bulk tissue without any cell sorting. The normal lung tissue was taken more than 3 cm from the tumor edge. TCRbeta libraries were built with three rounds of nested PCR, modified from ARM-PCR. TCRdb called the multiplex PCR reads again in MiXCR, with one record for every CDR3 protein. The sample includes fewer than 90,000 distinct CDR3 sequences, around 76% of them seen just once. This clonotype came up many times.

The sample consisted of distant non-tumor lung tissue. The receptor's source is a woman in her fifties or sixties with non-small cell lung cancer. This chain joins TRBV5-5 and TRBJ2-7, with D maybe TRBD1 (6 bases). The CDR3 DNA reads TGTGCCAGCAGCCTAACGACAGGTTTCTACGAGCAGTACTTC. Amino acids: CASSLTTGFYEQYF.